The TCR beta chain described here comes from a study of blood T cell repertoires in COVID-19. About the study: Sources were T cells, B-cell-depleted T cells, or PBMCs; the material itself was cDNA or gDNA.

There are a few counts of this clone. Sequenced by immunoSEQ multiplex PCR; TCRdb stores in-frame clones only, minus some. The repertoire has 110,000 or so clones, less than 90% of them found once; the top ten carry around 3.9%. The source is a man between 45 and 60 years old with acute or convalescent COVID-19. The source material was peripheral blood.

In DNA form, the CDR3 reads TGTGCCAGTAGTCTCGGGACAGGGAATAGTGAAAAACTGTTTTTT. Its protein product is CASSLGTGNSEKLFF. This chain joins TRBV19 and TRBJ1-4; the match to TRBD1 covers 9 bases. The CDR3 length is 15 residues. With V trimmed by 5 bases and J by 7 bases, 8 bases remained unmatched. Germline V lookup: CDR1 LNHDA, CDR2 SQIVND (reference sequence).